The 10 T cell receptor beta chains given below trace back to one sample, sequenced in a study of T cells expressing NK-cell markers. From its re-call of the 5' RACE reads, TCRdb lists each CDR3 protein once, without DNA. The table gives some 150,000 distinct CDR3 sequences; the top ten clones make up approximately 12% of it. Specimen: blood T cells: a sorted CD56 or NKG2C T cell subset, CD4+ or CD8+ T cells, or bulk PBMC T cells (not recorded which). The receptor source for this set is a man younger than 35 in good health.

J is TRBJ2-3 and V is TRBV20-1; the TCRdb D gene call, TRBD2, has no DNA to confirm it. This CDR3 has 15 amino acids. Germline V gene sequence: CDR1 DFQATT, CDR2 SNEGSKA (reference sequence). The CDR3 sequence: CSATPRRRSTDTQYF.

CDR3 sequence reads: CASSQDFSGGGQPQHF. The rearrangement links TRBV3-1 to TRBJ1-5; TCRdb calls TRBD1, which cannot be checked without DNA. The CDR3 length is 16 residues. Germline values: CDR1 LGHDT, CDR2 YNNKEL (reference sequence).

The chain employs TRBV7-9 and TRBJ1-1. The germline gives CDR1 SEHNR, CDR2 FQNEAQ (reference sequence). CDR3 length equals 13 residues. CDR3 protein: CASISRVNTEAFF.

The chain has TRBV19 and TRBJ2-7; there is no DNA to check the TCRdb D call of TRBD2. This CDR3 has 14 amino acids. Germline CDR1 is LNHDA and CDR2 is SQIVND (reference sequence). The CDR3 region is CASSIPGQEGEQYF.

The chain links TRBV18 to TRBJ2-1. The CDR3 totals 15 residues. From germline, CDR1 is KGHSH and CDR2 LQKENI. The CDR3 spells CASSAYTSSYNEQFF.

This rearrangement joins TRBV6-4 to TRBJ2-2; TCRdb lists TRBD2, though no DNA is available to test this call. CDR1 is MRHNA and CDR2 is SNTAGT in the germline V gene. The CDR3 totals 13 residues. The CDR3 sequence: CASSESGTGELFF.

The chain is built from TRBV27 and TRBJ1-5; TCRdb outputs TRBD1, but without DNA this stays unchecked. The CDR3 consists of 16 residues. Germline lookup yields CDR1 MNHEY and CDR2 SMNVEV (reference sequence). The CDR3 loop is CASSLPLDQGNQPQHF.

The V and J genes are TRBV6-2 or TRBV6-3 and TRBJ2-1. The V gene's germline CDR1 is MNHEY and CDR2 SVGEGT. The CDR3 spans 14 residues. The CDR3 region is CASSFGTPYNEQFF.

The chain uses TRBV6-6 and TRBJ2-1. Germline V gives CDR1 MNHNY, CDR2 SVGAGI (reference sequence). The CDR3 length is 12 residues. The CDR3 protein is CASSTLWGEQFF.

V and J are TRBV28 and TRBJ1-5. The germline gives CDR1 MDHEN, CDR2 SYDVKM. The CDR3 spans 17 residues. CDR3 sequence reads: CASSLLSPGYSNQPQHF.